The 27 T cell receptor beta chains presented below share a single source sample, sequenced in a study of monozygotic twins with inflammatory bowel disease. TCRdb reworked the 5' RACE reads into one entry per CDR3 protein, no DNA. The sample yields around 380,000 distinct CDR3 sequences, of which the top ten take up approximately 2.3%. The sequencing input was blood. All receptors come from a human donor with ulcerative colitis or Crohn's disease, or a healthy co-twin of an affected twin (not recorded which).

This CDR3 reads CASSLISYNEQFF. The chain carries TRBV7-3 and TRBJ2-1. CDR3 length: 13 residues. CDR1 is SGHTA, CDR2 FQGTGA, per germline.

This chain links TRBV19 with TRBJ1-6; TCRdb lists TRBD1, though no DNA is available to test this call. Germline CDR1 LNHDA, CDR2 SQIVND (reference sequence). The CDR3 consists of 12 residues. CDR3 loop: CASGQRNSPLHF.

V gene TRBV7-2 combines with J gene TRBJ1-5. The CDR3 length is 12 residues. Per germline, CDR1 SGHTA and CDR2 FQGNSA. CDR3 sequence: CASRFANQPQHF.

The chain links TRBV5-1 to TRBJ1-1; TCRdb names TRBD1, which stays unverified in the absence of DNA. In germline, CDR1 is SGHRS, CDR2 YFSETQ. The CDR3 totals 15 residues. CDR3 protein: CASSFRTGRNTEAFF.

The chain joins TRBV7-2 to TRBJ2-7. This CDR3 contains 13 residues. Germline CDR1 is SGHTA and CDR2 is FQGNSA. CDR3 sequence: CASSLSGPYEQYF. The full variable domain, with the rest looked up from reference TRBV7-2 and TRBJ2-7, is GAGVSQSPSNKVTEKGKDVELRCDPISGHTALYWYRQSLGQGLEFLIYFQGNSAPDKSGLPSDRFSAERTGGSVSTLTIQRTQQEDSAVYLCASSLSGPYEQYFGPGTRLTVT.

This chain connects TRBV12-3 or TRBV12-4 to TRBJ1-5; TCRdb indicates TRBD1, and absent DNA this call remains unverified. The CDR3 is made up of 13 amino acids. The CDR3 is CASSLLGTQPQHF.

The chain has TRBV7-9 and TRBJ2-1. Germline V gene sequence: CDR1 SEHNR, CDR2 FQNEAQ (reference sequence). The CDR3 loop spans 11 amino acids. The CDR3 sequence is CASRRNNEQFF.

The CDR3 sequence: CASSSRLGQGIGYEQYF. The rearrangement links TRBV5-1 to TRBJ2-7; the D gene TCRdb calls, TRBD1, cannot be checked with no DNA. Germline V gene lookup returns CDR1 SGHRS and CDR2 YFSETQ. The CDR3 runs to 17 residues.

The CDR3 loop reads CSARDGNQPQHF. This chain uses TRBV20-1 with TRBJ1-5. Germline-derived CDR1 and CDR2 are DFQATT and SNEGSKA (reference sequence). The CDR3 runs to 12 residues.

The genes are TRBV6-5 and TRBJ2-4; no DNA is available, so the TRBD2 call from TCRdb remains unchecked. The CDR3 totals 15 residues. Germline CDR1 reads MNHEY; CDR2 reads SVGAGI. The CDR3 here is CASSFLGGAKNIQYF.

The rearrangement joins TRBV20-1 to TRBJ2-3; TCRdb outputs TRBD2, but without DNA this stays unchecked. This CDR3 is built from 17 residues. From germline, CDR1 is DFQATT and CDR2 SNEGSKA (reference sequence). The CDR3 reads CSARKGRLAGVTDTQYF.

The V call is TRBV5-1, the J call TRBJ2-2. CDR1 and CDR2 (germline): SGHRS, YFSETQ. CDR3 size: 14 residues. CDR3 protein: CASSSDSNTGELFF.

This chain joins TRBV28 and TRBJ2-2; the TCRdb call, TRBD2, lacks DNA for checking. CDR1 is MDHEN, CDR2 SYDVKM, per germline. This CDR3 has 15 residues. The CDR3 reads CASRTSGRTTGELFF.

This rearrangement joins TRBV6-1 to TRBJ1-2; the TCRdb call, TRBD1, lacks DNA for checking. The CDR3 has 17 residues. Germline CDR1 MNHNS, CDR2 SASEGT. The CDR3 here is CASILPGQGTTLGGYTF.

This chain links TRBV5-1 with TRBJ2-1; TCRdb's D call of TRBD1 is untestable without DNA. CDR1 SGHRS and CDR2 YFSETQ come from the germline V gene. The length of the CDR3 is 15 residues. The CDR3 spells CASSSPQGASDEQFF.

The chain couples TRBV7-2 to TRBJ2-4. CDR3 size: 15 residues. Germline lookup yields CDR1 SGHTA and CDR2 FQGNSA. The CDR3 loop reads CASSPHNGAKNIQYF.

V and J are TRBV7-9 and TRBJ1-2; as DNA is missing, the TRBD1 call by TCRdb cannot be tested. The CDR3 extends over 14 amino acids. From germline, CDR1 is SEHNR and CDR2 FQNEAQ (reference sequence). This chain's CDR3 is CASSQAGLFYGYTF. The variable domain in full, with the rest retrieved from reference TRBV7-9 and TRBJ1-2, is DTGVSQNPRHKITKRGQNVTFRCDPISEHNRLYWYRQTLGQGPEFLTYFQNEAQLEKSRLLSDRFSAERPKGSFSTLEIQRTEQGDSAMYLCASSQAGLFYGYTFGSGTRLTVV.

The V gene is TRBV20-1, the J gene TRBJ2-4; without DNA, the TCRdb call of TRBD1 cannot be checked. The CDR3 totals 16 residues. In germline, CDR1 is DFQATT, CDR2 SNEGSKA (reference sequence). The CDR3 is CSARDPMDRAKNIQYF.

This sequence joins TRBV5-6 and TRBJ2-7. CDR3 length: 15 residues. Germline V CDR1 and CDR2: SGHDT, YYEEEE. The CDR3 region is CASSLEGWQSYEQYF.

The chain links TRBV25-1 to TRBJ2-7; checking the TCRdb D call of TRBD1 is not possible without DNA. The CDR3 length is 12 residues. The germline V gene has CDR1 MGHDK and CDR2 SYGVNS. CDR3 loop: CASRVRAREQYF.

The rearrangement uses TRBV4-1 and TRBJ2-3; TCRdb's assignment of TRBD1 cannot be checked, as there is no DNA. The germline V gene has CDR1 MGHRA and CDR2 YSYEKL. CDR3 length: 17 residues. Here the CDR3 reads CASSQAPQGAATDTQYF.

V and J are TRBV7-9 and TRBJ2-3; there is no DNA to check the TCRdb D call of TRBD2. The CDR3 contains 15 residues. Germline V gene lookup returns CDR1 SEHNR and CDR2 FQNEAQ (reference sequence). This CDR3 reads CASSLAAGVTDTQYF.

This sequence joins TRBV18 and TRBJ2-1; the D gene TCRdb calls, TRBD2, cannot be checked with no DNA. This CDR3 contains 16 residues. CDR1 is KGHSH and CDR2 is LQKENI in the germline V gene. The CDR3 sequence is CASSPGLAGGTKEQFF.

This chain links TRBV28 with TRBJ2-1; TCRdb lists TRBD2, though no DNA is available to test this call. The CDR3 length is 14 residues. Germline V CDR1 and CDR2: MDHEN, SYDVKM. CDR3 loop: CASRTSGRAWEQFF. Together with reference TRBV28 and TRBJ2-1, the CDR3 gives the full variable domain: DVKVTQSSRYLVKRTGEKVFLECVQDMDHENMFWYRQDPGLGLRLIYFSYDVKMKEKGDIPEGYSVSREKKERFSLILESASTNQTSMYLCASRTSGRAWEQFFGPGTRLTVL.

CDR3 sequence: CASSESRTARDTQYF. This chain joins TRBV25-1 and TRBJ2-3; as DNA is missing, the TRBD1 call by TCRdb cannot be tested. Germline lookup yields CDR1 MGHDK and CDR2 SYGVNS. CDR3 size: 15 residues. Complete variable domain (other parts from reference TRBV25-1 and TRBJ2-3): EADIYQTPRYLVIGTGKKITLECSQTMGHDKMYWYQQDPGMELHLIHYSYGVNSTEKGDLSSESTVSRIRTEHFPLTLESARPSHTSQYLCASSESRTARDTQYFGPGTRLTVL.

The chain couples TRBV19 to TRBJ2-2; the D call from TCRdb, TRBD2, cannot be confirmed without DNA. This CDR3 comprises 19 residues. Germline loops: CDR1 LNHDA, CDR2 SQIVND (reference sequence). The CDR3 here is CASSIDGRWASGNTGELFF.

The CDR3 loop is CASSDTGGNQPQHF. The V and J genes are TRBV11-2 and TRBJ1-5; TCRdb proposes TRBD1, but this gene call is untestable without DNA. There are 14 residues in the CDR3. The V gene's germline CDR1 is SGHAT and CDR2 FQNNGV.